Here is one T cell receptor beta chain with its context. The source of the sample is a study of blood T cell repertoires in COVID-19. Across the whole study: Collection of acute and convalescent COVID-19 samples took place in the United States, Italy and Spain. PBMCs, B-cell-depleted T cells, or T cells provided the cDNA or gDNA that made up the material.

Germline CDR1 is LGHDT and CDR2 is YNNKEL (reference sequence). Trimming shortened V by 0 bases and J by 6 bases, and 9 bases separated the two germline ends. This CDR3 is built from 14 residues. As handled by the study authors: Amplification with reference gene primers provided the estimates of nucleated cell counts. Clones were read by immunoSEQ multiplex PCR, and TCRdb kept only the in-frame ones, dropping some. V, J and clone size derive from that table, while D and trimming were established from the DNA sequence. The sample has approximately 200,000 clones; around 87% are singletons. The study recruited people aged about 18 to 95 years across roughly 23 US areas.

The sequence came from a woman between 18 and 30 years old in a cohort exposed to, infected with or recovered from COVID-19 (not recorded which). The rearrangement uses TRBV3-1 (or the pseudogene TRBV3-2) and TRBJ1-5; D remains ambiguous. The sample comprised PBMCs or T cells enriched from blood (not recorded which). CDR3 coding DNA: TGTGCCAGCAGCCAAGATCAAGCGTTTCAGCCCCAGCATTTT. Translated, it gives CASSQDQAFQPQHF.